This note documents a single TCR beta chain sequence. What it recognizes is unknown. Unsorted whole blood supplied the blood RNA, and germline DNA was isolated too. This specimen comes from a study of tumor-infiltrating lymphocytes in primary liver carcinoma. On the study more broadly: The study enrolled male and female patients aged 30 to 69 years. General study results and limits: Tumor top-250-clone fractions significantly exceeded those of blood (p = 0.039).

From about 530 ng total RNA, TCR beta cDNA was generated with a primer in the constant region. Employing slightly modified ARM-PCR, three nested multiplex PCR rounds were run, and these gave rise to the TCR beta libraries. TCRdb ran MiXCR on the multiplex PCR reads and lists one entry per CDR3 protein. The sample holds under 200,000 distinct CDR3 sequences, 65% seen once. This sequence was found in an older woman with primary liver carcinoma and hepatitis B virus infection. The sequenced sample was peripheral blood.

This CDR3 is CASSPRVVAGDLYNEQFF. The DNA for the CDR3 is TGCGCCAGCAGCCCCCGGGTAGTAGCGGGCGACCTATACAATGAGCAGTTCTTC. The rearrangement links TRBV5-1 to TRBJ2-1; 7 bases align to TRBD2. There are 18 residues in the CDR3. Trimming took 4 bases from V and 4 from J; bases not matched to a gene: 17. Per the germline V gene, CDR1 is SGHRS and CDR2 is YFSETQ. Together with reference TRBV5-1 and TRBJ2-1, the CDR3 gives the full variable domain: KAGVTQTPRYLIKTRGQQVTLSCSPISGHRSVSWYQQTPGQGLQFLFEYFSETQRNKGNFPGRFSGRQFSNSRSEMNVSTLELGDSALYLCASSPRVVAGDLYNEQFFGPGTRLTVL.